Each of the 25 T cell receptor beta chains below was sequenced from the same sample in a study of blood T cells in healthy people across ages (dated by TCRdb to 2015 to 2017). Preparation of the library involved 5' RACE. Sequencing was carried out with an Illumina HiSeq 2500. A second roughly 6 to 11 cycle PCR used a sample-barcoded 5' primer and a J-beta primer mix. Through fastp at Q25 and MiXCR, TCRdb rebuilt clones from the public reads, retaining in-frame beta chains. Every CDR3 protein is listed once, alongside the most common genes and DNA of its rows. This sample gives approximately 810,000 distinct CDR3 sequences in total; around 28% of them show up just once. In total, the top ten clones hold roughly 17% of the sample. The source material was blood. These receptor sequences come from a woman of 80 years or more in good health.

This chain connects TRBV27 to TRBJ1-1; no clear D gene. Germline assignment: CDR1 MNHEY and CDR2 SMNVEV (reference sequence). Trimming removed 6 bases at V and 8 bases at J, with 16 bases between. CDR3 size: 13 residues. CDR3 sequence reads: CASSDVKQPEAFF. CDR3 sequence (DNA): TGTGCCAGCAGCGACGTTAAGCAGCCCGAAGCTTTCTTT.

This clonotype was picked up a small number of times. The chain joins TRBV27 to TRBJ2-7; 9 positions agree with TRBD1. Germline V gene data show CDR1 as MNHEY and CDR2 as SMNVEV (reference sequence). The CDR3 covers 15 residues. V shed 0 bases and J 7 bases; nucleotides not matched to a gene: 7. CDR3 in amino acids: CASSLSSDGTGEQYF. In DNA form, the CDR3 reads TGTGCCAGCAGTTTATCTTCTGACGGGACAGGGGAGCAGTACTTC.

This clonotype has at least ten counts. The gene calls are TRBV20-1 and TRBJ2-4; D call uncertain. This CDR3 has 13 amino acids. The germline V gene has CDR1 DFQATT and CDR2 SNEGSKA (reference sequence). V was shortened by 8 bases and J by 7 bases, with 18 bases between the two germline ends. CDR3 sequence (DNA): TGCAGTACTCACTTCCCAGATCGGAACATTCAGTACTTC. Translating gives CSTHFPDRNIQYF.

On this clonotype: Given a much more abundant clone one base away, this may be a read error. The gene calls are TRBV7-9 and TRBJ1-4; D gene uncertain. Germline-derived CDR1 and CDR2 are SEHNR and FQNEAQ (reference sequence). V was clipped by 4 bases and J by 10 bases, with 16 bases between them. The CDR3 length is 14 residues. This CDR3 reads CASSSPSLSGKLFF. CDR3 bases: TGTGCCAGCAGCTCTCCCTCTCTGTCAGGAAAACTGTTTTTT.

About this clonotype itself: A much larger clone differs by one base, so this may be a read error. DNA of the CDR3: TGTGCCAACAGCTTAGCCCTTGGGACAGGGAGATCCTACGAGCAGTACTTC. This translates into CANSLALGTGRSYEQYF. This sequence joins TRBV7-2 and TRBJ2-7; 9 positions agree with TRBD1. The CDR3 loop spans 17 amino acids. The V gene's germline CDR1 is SGHTA and CDR2 FQGNSA. The variable domain in full, with the rest retrieved from reference TRBV7-2 and TRBJ2-7, is GAGVSQSPSNKVTEKGKDVELRCDPISGHTALYWYRQSLGQGLEFLIYFQGNSAPDKSGLPSDRFSAERTGGSVSTLTIQRTQQEDSAVYLCANSLALGTGRSYEQYFGPGTRLTVT.

Many counts were recorded for this clonotype. The J gene is TRBJ2-3, the V gene TRBV10-3, with 13 bases fitting TRBD2. The germline V gene encodes CDR1 ENHRY and CDR2 SYGVKD. The V gene end was trimmed by 4 bases and the J gene end by 6 bases; junction bases not matched to a gene: 7. The CDR3 totals 16 residues. CDR3 in DNA: TGTGCCATCAGTGGGACTAGCGGGGGACAAAGGGATACGCAGTATTTT. The encoded protein is CAISGTSGGQRDTQYF.

V and J are TRBV20-1 and TRBJ1-4; D remains unclear. Germline CDR1 DFQATT, CDR2 SNEGSKA (reference sequence). The CDR3 extends over 13 amino acids. Trimming pared 4 bases from V and 0 bases from J, leaving 6 bases between. This CDR3 reads CSATPATNEKLFF. In DNA form, the CDR3 reads TGCAGTGCTACACCTGCAACTAATGAAAAACTGTTTTTT.

The chain is built from TRBV29-1 and TRBJ2-1, with 9 bases identical to TRBD1. The CDR3 has 13 residues. Germline values: CDR1 SQVTM, CDR2 ANQGSEA. In nucleotides, the CDR3 is TGCAGTCTCCGGGACAGGGTCCACAATGAGCAGTTCTTC. Translation gives CSLRDRVHNEQFF.

Comment on this clonotype: This may stem from a read error, because a much larger clone lies one nucleotide away. The chain is built from TRBV7-8 and TRBJ1-2; maybe TRBD1 (6 bases). CDR3 length: 14 amino acids. CDR1 and CDR2 from the germline V gene are SGHVS and FQNEAQ. As DNA, the CDR3 is TGTGCCGGCAGCAGATGGACAGTAAACTATGGCTACACCTTC. Protein sequence: CAGSRWTVNYGYTF.

The rearrangement links TRBV7-9 to TRBJ2-7; 11 nucleotides match TRBD1. This CDR3 region has 17 residues. CDR1 and CDR2 (germline): SEHNR, FQNEAQ (reference sequence). The J segment lost 0 bases and the V segment lost 5 bases, leaving 9 bases of the junction unmatched. The CDR3 DNA sequence: TGTGCCAGCAGCCCGAAGAGGACAGGGGGCGCCTCCTACGAGCAGTACTTC. It yields the protein CASSPKRTGGASYEQYF.

Ten or more counts support this clonotype. This chain joins TRBV7-9 and TRBJ2-3; D is undetermined. The germline CDR1 and CDR2 sequences are SEHNR and FQNEAQ (reference sequence). The CDR3 extends over 14 amino acids. V was trimmed by 5 bases and J by 5 bases, leaving 14 bases between them. CDR3 protein: CASSLGVGIDTQYF. Written as DNA, the CDR3 is TGTGCCAGCAGCCTCGGTGTCGGAATAGATACGCAGTATTTT.

Turning to this clonotype: A much larger clone differs from this one at a single base, so this may be a read error. The gene calls are TRBV11-3 and TRBJ2-5; 9 nucleotides line up with TRBD1. This CDR3 is built from 16 residues. V trimming: 7 bases; J trimming: 2 bases; junction bases outside the gene matches: 11. The germline gives CDR1 SGHNT, CDR2 YENEEA. The CDR3, as DNA: TGTGCCAGCAACTCGTCCCGGGACAGGGATCAAGAGACCCAGTACTTC. This codes for CASNSSRDRDQETQYF.

This clonotype was seen many times. The chain joins TRBV7-2 to TRBJ2-1, with 7 positions matching TRBD1. V shed 4 bases, J shed 3 bases, and the junction held 9 bases outside the gene matches. The germline gives CDR1 SGHTA, CDR2 FQGNSA. The CDR3 runs 16 residues. CDR3 region: CASSSQTGQLYNEQFF. As DNA, the CDR3 is TGTGCCAGCAGCTCCCAGACGGGACAGCTCTACAATGAGCAGTTCTTC.

This clonotype was counted at least ten times. The chain couples TRBV6-1 to TRBJ2-3; 8 bases match TRBD2. Germline CDR1 MNHNS, CDR2 SASEGT. The CDR3 length is 16 residues. J was trimmed by 0 bases and V by 10 bases; bases with no gene match: 12. CDR3 nucleotides: TGTGCCACTTGGCGGGCTAGCGGGTTTAGCACAGATACGCAGTATTTT. The encoded protein is CATWRASGFSTDTQYF.

On this clonotype itself: It may be a read error: a sequence one base away is much more abundant. V is TRBV9 and J is TRBJ2-7; the D gene is possibly TRBD2 (6 bases). This CDR3 region has 14 residues. Germline V gene lookup returns CDR1 SGDLS and CDR2 YYNGEE. CDR3 loop: CANSVGGSSYEQYF. The CDR3 DNA follows: TGTGCCAACAGCGTAGGAGGGTCCTCCTACGAGCAGTACTTC. The full variable domain, with the rest looked up from reference TRBV9 and TRBJ2-7, is DSGVTQTPKHLITATGQRVTLRCSPRSGDLSVYWYQQSLDQGLQFLIQYYNGEERAKGNILERFSAQQFPDLHSELNLSSLELGDSALYFCANSVGGSSYEQYFGPGTRLTVT.

This clonotype has at least ten counts. The gene calls are TRBV6-2 or TRBV6-3 and TRBJ2-7, with 9 bases identical to TRBD2. The ends lost 2 bases at V and 9 bases at J; junction bases unmatched: 8. The CDR3 length is 14 residues. CDR1 is MNHEY and CDR2 is SVGEGT in the germline V gene. CDR3 DNA: TGTGCCAGCAGTTACGCCCCCGGGACTAGCCCGCAGTACTTC. This encodes CASSYAPGTSPQYF.

This clonotype was seen a few times. A read error is possible here, since a much larger clone lies one base away. The chain has TRBV5-1 and TRBJ2-5, with D maybe TRBD2 (5 bases). Germline assignment: CDR1 SGHRS and CDR2 YFSETQ. Trimming cost V 4 bases and J 11 bases, with 27 bases left between them. The CDR3 loop spans 16 amino acids. The CDR3 sequence: CASSLMSPLSGNEQYF. The CDR3, as DNA: TGCGCCAGCAGCCTCATGTCCCCTCTATCGGGGAATGAGCAGTACTTC. The full variable domain, completed using reference TRBV5-1 and TRBJ2-5, is KAGVTQTPRYLIKTRGQQVTLSCSPISGHRSVSWYQQTPGQGLQFLFEYFSETQRNKGNFPGRFSGRQFSNSRSEMNVSTLELGDSALYLCASSLMSPLSGNEQYFGPGTRLLVL.

This chain joins TRBV2 and TRBJ2-3; D gene unclear. Trimming cost V 5 bases and J 6 bases, with 12 bases left between them. The CDR3 has 13 amino acids. Germline-derived CDR1 and CDR2 are SNHLY and FYNNEI. CDR3 loop: CASSPKERDTQYF. The DNA of the CDR3 is TGTGCCAGCAGTCCCAAGGAAAGGGATACGCAGTATTTT. Looking up the rest from reference TRBV2 and TRBJ2-3 gives the full variable domain: EPEVTQTPSHQVTQMGQEVILRCVPISNHLYFYWYRQILGQKVEFLVSFYNNEISEKSEIFDDQFSVERPDGSNFTLKIRSTKLEDSAMYFCASSPKERDTQYFGPGTRLTVL.

This clonotype was recorded at least ten times. The chain carries TRBV6-6 and TRBJ1-1; the match to TRBD1 covers 8 bases. Per the germline V gene, CDR1 is MNHNY and CDR2 is SVGAGI (reference sequence). This CDR3 has 14 residues. V trimming: 6 bases; J trimming: 1 base; junction bases outside the gene matches: 4. DNA of the CDR3: TGTGCCAGCAGCGACAGGGGCCGGAACACTGAAGCTTTCTTT. Amino acids: CASSDRGRNTEAFF.

J is TRBJ1-1 and V is TRBV20-1; a possible D gene is TRBD1 (5 bases). The CDR3 is 15 residues long. V was trimmed by 6 bases and J by 1 base, leaving 18 bases between them. Germline values: CDR1 DFQATT, CDR2 SNEGSKA (reference sequence). Here the CDR3 reads CSALTGRGTNTEAFF. The DNA of the CDR3 is TGCAGTGCCCTTACCGGACGGGGGACGAACACTGAAGCTTTCTTT.

As concerns this clonotype: It may be a read error: a sequence one base away is much more abundant. The chain links TRBV6-2 or TRBV6-3 to TRBJ2-5; 8 bases align to TRBD2. V lost 5 bases, J lost 11 bases, and 19 bases stayed unmatched. Germline loops: CDR1 MNHEY, CDR2 SVGEGT. The CDR3 totals 16 residues. The CDR3 region is CASSLGGVYRDNEQYF. The CDR3 DNA is TGTGCCAGCAGTCTCGGGGGGGTTTATAGGGACAATGAGCAGTACTTC.

This clonotype was detected ten times or more. The J gene is TRBJ2-3, the V gene TRBV20-1; TRBD2 matches 11 bases. The CDR3 length is 15 residues. V was clipped by 2 bases and J by 4 bases; unmatched bases: 5. In germline, CDR1 is DFQATT, CDR2 SNEGSKA (reference sequence). DNA of the CDR3: TGCAGTGCTAGACCACCTAGCGGGGGGCCAGATACGCAGTATTTT. Its protein product is CSARPPSGGPDTQYF.

This clonotype was seen repeatedly, ten times or more. For the CDR3, the DNA is TGTGCCAGCTCACCACCGAGCCAGATCTCTGGGGCCAACGTCCTGACTTTC. Translating it yields CASSPPSQISGANVLTF. The chain combines TRBV18 with TRBJ2-6; D unclear. This CDR3 has 17 residues. Trimming cost V 0 bases and J 0 bases, with 9 bases left between them. Looked up from germline, CDR1 is KGHSH and CDR2 is LQKENI. The full variable domain, with the rest looked up from reference TRBV18 and TRBJ2-6, is NAGVMQNPRHLVRRRGQEARLRCSPMKGHSHVYWYRQLPEEGLKFMVYLQKENIIDESGMPKERFSAEFPKEGPSILRIQQVVRGDSAAYFCASSPPSQISGANVLTFGAGSRLTVL.

This clonotype appeared many times. The chain recombines TRBV7-9 with TRBJ2-7, with D perhaps matching TRBD1 (5 bases). Germline CDR1 reads SEHNR; CDR2 reads FQNEAQ (reference sequence). V lost 5 bases and J 7 bases, leaving 15 bases between the germline ends. The CDR3 consists of 13 residues. The CDR3 DNA reads TGTGCCAGCAGCCTAGTGACAGCTCCGGAGCAGTACTTC. It translates to CASSLVTAPEQYF.

This chain links TRBV4-2 with TRBJ1-1; no clear D gene. The V gene lost 0 bases and the J gene lost 0 bases, with 14 bases spanning the gap. The CDR3 totals 17 residues. Germline V lookup: CDR1 LGHNA, CDR2 YNFKEQ. The DNA for the CDR3 is TGTGCCAGCAGCCAAGATCCGACGGTCGTCGTGAACACTGAAGCTTTCTTT. Translated, it gives CASSQDPTVVVNTEAFF.